Following are 9 T cell receptor beta chains from one sample sequenced in a study of low-dose radiotherapy and immunotherapy resistance in tumors. First-strand cDNA relied on TRAV- and TRBV-specific primers spanning alpha and beta chains. Amplification, which lasted 15 to 20 PCR cycles, used a constant-region primer and V-primer adapter to amplify TCRs. Each CDR3 protein gets one entry after TCRdb re-called the reads with MiXCR. The sample has 35,000 to 50,000 distinct CDR3 sequences, less than 30% seen once; the top ten hold roughly a tenth. Indicated time point: after trial treatment. Treatment noted: LDRT plus nivolumab, ipilimumab, low-dose cyclophosphamide and aspirin (RACIN trial). The source material was PBMCs, sampled after low-dose radiotherapy plus immunotherapy. These receptors came from a male donor with prostate cancer.

This clonotype was counted ten times or more. The chain has TRBV6-1 and TRBJ2-1, with D possibly being TRBD1 (5 bases). Trimming removed 3 bases at V and 9 bases at J, with 12 bases between. This CDR3 is 13 amino acids long. CDR1 is MNHNS and CDR2 is SASEGT in the germline V gene. Here the CDR3 DNA reads TGTGCCAGCAGTGACCAGGGTACGGCTGAGCAGTTCTTC. Amino acids: CASSDQGTAEQFF.

Comment on this clonotype: An end of the junction does not agree with germline; a read error may underlie this. The chain uses TRBV9 and TRBJ2-1; a weak D match, TRBD2 (6 bases). CDR1 is SGDLS, CDR2 YYNGEE, per germline. The CDR3 is made up of 15 amino acids. The CDR3 nucleotides read TGTGCCAGCAGCGTGGGGGGTGATTTGAACAATGAGCAGTCCTTC. This codes for CASSVGGDLNNEQSF.

On this clonotype: A far larger clone differs by one base, so this is likely a read error. The chain has TRBV13 and TRBJ2-7, with D unresolved. This CDR3 is built from 14 residues. The germline V gene encodes CDR1 PRHDT and CDR2 FYEKMQ (reference sequence). The CDR3 nucleotides read TGTGCCACCAGCAGAGATGCGACCGTCTGGGAGCAGTACTTC. Translation gives CATSRDATVWEQYF.

A few counts support this clonotype. This chain joins TRBV28 and TRBJ1-1, with TRBD1 as a possible D gene (5 bases). Trimming took 7 bases from V and 6 from J, leaving 21 bases between them. CDR3 length: 15 residues. The germline CDR1 and CDR2 sequences are MDHEN and SYDVKM. The CDR3 nucleotides are TGTGCCAGCATCTTTAGGTCCCCCGGGGGGGCTGAAGCTTTCTTT. Its translation: CASIFRSPGGAEAFF.

This clonotype has ten or more counts. This chain connects TRBV29-1 to TRBJ2-1; 7 bases agree with TRBD1. Per germline, CDR1 SQVTM and CDR2 ANQGSEA. The V segment lost 4 bases and the J segment 6 bases; nucleotides outside the gene matches: 3. The CDR3 covers 12 residues. CDR3 nucleotide sequence: TGCAGCGTTGGACGGGACAGCAATGAGCAGTTCTTC. This codes for CSVGRDSNEQFF.

CDR3 nucleotide sequence: TGTGCCAGCACCGTGACTAGCGGGGTTACGCAGTATTTT. This translates into CASTVTSGVTQYF. V usage is TRBV28 and J usage is TRBJ2-3; the match to TRBD2 covers 11 bases. This CDR3 has 13 residues. Per the germline V gene, CDR1 is MDHEN and CDR2 is SYDVKM. The ends lost 7 bases at V and 8 bases at J; junction bases unmatched: 5.

This clonotype was seen repeatedly, ten times or more. The CDR3 sequence is CASSLGGRYEQFF. The CDR3 DNA follows: TGTGCCAGCAGCTTAGGAGGGCGGTATGAGCAGTTCTTC. The chain uses TRBV7-9 and TRBJ2-1, with D possibly matching TRBD2 (5 bases). The CDR3 runs 13 residues. Looked up from germline, CDR1 is SEHNR and CDR2 is FQNEAQ (reference sequence). Trimming removed 1 base from V and 8 bases from J, with 9 bases in between. Drawing the rest from reference TRBV7-9 and TRBJ2-1, the complete variable domain is DTGVSQNPRHKITKRGQNVTFRCDPISEHNRLYWYRQTLGQGPEFLTYFQNEAQLEKSRLLSDRFSAERPKGSFSTLEIQRTEQGDSAMYLCASSLGGRYEQFFGPGTRLTVL.

This clonotype has at least ten counts. The chain is built from TRBV20-1 and TRBJ1-3, with TRBD1 identical over 7 bases. Germline V gene lookup returns CDR1 DFQATT and CDR2 SNEGSKA (reference sequence). V shed 6 bases, J shed 0 bases, and the junction held 8 bases outside the gene matches. The CDR3 contains 15 residues. Here the CDR3 DNA reads TGCAGTGCCAGAACAGGGGCGAACTCTGGAAACACCATATATTTT. Translated, it gives CSARTGANSGNTIYF.

The chain is built from TRBV9 and TRBJ2-7; D may be TRBD2 (5 bases). This CDR3 region has 15 residues. The germline V gene has CDR1 SGDLS and CDR2 YYNGEE. The ends were cut back, 3 bases at V and 0 bases at J, with 13 bases in the middle. The DNA of the CDR3 is TGTGCCAGCAGCGCCGAGGGTAGGAGCTCCTACGAGCAGTACTTC. Translation: CASSAEGRSSYEQYF.